This section outlines one T cell receptor (beta chain) sequence together with its context. The sample comes from a study of blood T cell repertoires in COVID-19. Study background: Whether acute or convalescent, the COVID-19 samples came from the United States, Italy and Spain.

The protocol was immunoSEQ multiplex PCR, while the TCRdb copy is restricted to in-frame clones and leaves out a portion. The data hold about 190,000 clones, with 70% to 85% observed a single time. Participant-given clinical history determined each cohort assignment. This sequence was found in a young woman who had recovered from COVID-19. Material: PBMCs or T cells enriched from blood (not recorded which).

The CDR3 region has the DNA TGTGCCAGCAGCTCGTATGGAGGGGACCAAGAGACCCAGTACTTC. It encodes CASSSYGGDQETQYF. This chain uses TRBV13 with TRBJ2-5, with a tentative D call TRBD2 (6 bases). V dropped 4 bases and J dropped 0 bases, with 12 bases sitting between them. There are 15 residues in the CDR3. The germline gives CDR1 PRHDT, CDR2 FYEKMQ (reference sequence). Together with reference TRBV13 and TRBJ2-5, the CDR3 gives the full variable domain: AAGVIQSPRHLIKEKRETATLKCYPIPRHDTVYWYQQGPGQDPQFLISFYEKMQSDKGSIPDRFSAQQFSDYHSELNMSSLELGDSALYFCASSSYGGDQETQYFGPGTRLLVL.